These 23 T cell receptor beta chains were all obtained from the same sample, sequenced in a study of cytomegalovirus exposure and HLA in healthy donors. The PCR made use of 60 Vbeta and 13 Jbeta primers. Repertoires were generated with immunoSEQ multiplex PCR, while TCRdb's copy carries only in-frame clones and drops some. Found here are about 160,000 clones, 82% of them singletons; the top ten hold roughly 1.6%. The specimen was PBMCs. The origin of the receptors is a girl under 18 in good health and CMV-seropositive.

This clone was picked up a small number of times. The V call is TRBV4-1, the J call TRBJ1-5; D gene unclear. Trimming left V 0 bases short and J 3 bases short, with 12 bases between. Germline V gives CDR1 MGHRA, CDR2 YSYEKL. The CDR3 has 16 residues. The DNA for the CDR3 is TGCGCCAGCAGCCAAGAAATTACTCTGATCAATCAGCCCCAGCATTTT. Encoded protein: CASSQEITLINQPQHF.

The chain has TRBV27 and TRBJ2-7; 11 bases fit TRBD2. This CDR3 comprises 16 residues. Germline trimming cut 3 bases from V and 4 bases from J; bases unmatched to any gene: 8. Germline CDR1 reads MNHEY; CDR2 reads SMNVEV (reference sequence). CDR3 amino acids: CASSFPSASGGYEQYF. CDR3 coding DNA: TGTGCCAGCAGTTTCCCATCGGCTAGCGGGGGGTACGAGCAGTACTTC.

The chain carries TRBV5-1 and TRBJ2-7; 11 positions match TRBD2. With V trimmed by 2 bases and J by 6 bases, 4 bases remained unmatched. The CDR3 covers 14 residues. Germline V gene data show CDR1 as SGHRS and CDR2 as YFSETQ. The chain's CDR3 is CASSFTSGSPEQYF. DNA of the CDR3: TGCGCCAGCAGCTTCACTAGCGGGAGCCCCGAGCAGTACTTC.

The chain joins TRBV27 to TRBJ1-2; 9 nucleotides line up with TRBD1. The CDR3 has 14 residues. Germline loops: CDR1 MNHEY, CDR2 SMNVEV (reference sequence). J gave up 2 bases and V 3 bases, and 1 base lay outside the gene matches. CDR3 bases: TGTGCCAGCAGTTTGGGACAGGGAAACTATGGCTACACCTTC. Amino acids: CASSLGQGNYGYTF.

The chain couples TRBV7-9 to TRBJ2-3; a possible D gene is TRBD2 (6 bases). The germline V gene has CDR1 SEHNR and CDR2 FQNEAQ (reference sequence). V was cut by 0 bases and J by 0 bases, with 10 bases left in between. This CDR3 spans 16 amino acids. The CDR3 spells CASSLARLASTDTQYF. The DNA of the CDR3 is TGTGCCAGCAGCTTAGCGCGGCTAGCGAGCACAGATACGCAGTATTTT.

This chain links TRBV5-4 with TRBJ2-2; perhaps TRBD1 as D (5 bases). Trimming pared 0 bases from V and 0 bases from J, leaving 6 bases between. The CDR3 consists of 15 residues. CDR1 SGHNT and CDR2 YYREEE come from the germline V gene (reference sequence). The CDR3 region is CASSLGGTNTGELFF. DNA for the CDR3: TGTGCCAGCAGCTTGGGGGGCACGAACACCGGGGAGCTGTTTTTT.

The chain combines TRBV7-3 with TRBJ2-7, with 7 bases aligning to TRBD2. The CDR3 totals 15 residues. Germline V CDR1 and CDR2: SGHTA, FQGTGA. V lost 0 bases and J lost 2; bases outside the gene matches: 4. CDR3: CASSLTSAGAYEQYF. The CDR3, as DNA: TGTGCCAGCAGCTTAACGTCGGCGGGAGCCTACGAGCAGTACTTC.

This clone was seen a few times. The CDR3 DNA reads as TGTGCCAGCAGTTTAGCGGGAGGTTCCTACAATGAGCAGTTCTTC. Amino acid sequence: CASSLAGGSYNEQFF. The rearrangement links TRBV28 to TRBJ2-1; 8 bases agree with TRBD2. V gave up 2 bases and J gave up 1 base; unmatched junction bases: 1. Germline V gives CDR1 MDHEN, CDR2 SYDVKM. This CDR3 contains 15 residues. Together with reference TRBV28 and TRBJ2-1, the CDR3 gives the full variable domain: DVKVTQSSRYLVKRTGEKVFLECVQDMDHENMFWYRQDPGLGLRLIYFSYDVKMKEKGDIPEGYSVSREKKERFSLILESASTNQTSMYLCASSLAGGSYNEQFFGPGTRLTVL.

The chain combines TRBV19 with TRBJ2-4, with a weak D call TRBD1 (6 bases). Germline CDR1 reads LNHDA; CDR2 reads SQIVND (reference sequence). CDR3 length: 16 amino acids. V gave up 2 bases and J gave up 3 bases, with 14 bases separating them. CDR3 in amino acids: CASSIRGTGFKNIQYF. The CDR3 DNA reads TGTGCCAGTAGTATACGCGGCACAGGGTTCAAAAACATTCAGTACTTC.

The V gene is TRBV11-2, the J gene TRBJ1-5, with 7 bases matching TRBD1. V was pared by 4 bases and J by 6 bases, with 6 bases of the junction left unmatched. Germline V gene sequence: CDR1 SGHAT, CDR2 FQNNGV. The CDR3 spans 14 residues. This CDR3 is CASSSTGTGQPQHF. The CDR3 DNA reads TGTGCCAGCAGCTCGACAGGGACTGGTCAGCCCCAGCATTTT.

The gene calls are TRBV7-6 and TRBJ2-7; 8 bases align to TRBD1. With 5 bases clipped from V and 2 bases from J, the junction kept 8 bases outside the gene matches. Germline V gene data show CDR1 as SGHVS and CDR2 as FNYEAQ. The CDR3 is 15 residues long. This CDR3 reads CASSATTGVAYEQYF. The CDR3 bases are TGTGCCAGCAGCGCGACGACAGGGGTCGCCTACGAGCAGTACTTC.

The chain combines TRBV14 with TRBJ2-1; TRBD1 agrees at 7 bases. Trimming at V came to 0 bases and at J to 11 bases, leaving 4 bases not matched to a gene. There are 13 residues in the CDR3. CDR1 SGHDN and CDR2 FVKESK come from the germline V gene. Written as DNA, the CDR3 is TGTGCCAGCAGCCAAGAGACAGGGTCAAAGCAGTTCTTC. Translation: CASSQETGSKQFF.

This clone was observed a few times. Additional DNA sequences in this sample encode the identical CDR3. This chain connects TRBV18 to TRBJ1-3, with a possible D match to TRBD1 (6 bases). CDR1 and CDR2 from the germline V gene are KGHSH and LQKENI. V lost 6 bases and J 2 bases, leaving 8 bases between the germline ends. The CDR3 covers 13 residues. The CDR3: CASSTGTGNTIYF. The CDR3 bases are TGTGCCAGCTCTACAGGGACTGGAAACACCATATATTTT.

This clone was counted only a few times. The gene calls are TRBV18 and TRBJ1-3; D remains unclear. The CDR3 is 15 residues long. V lost 0 bases, J lost 0 bases, and 6 bases lay in between. CDR1 and CDR2 from the germline V gene are KGHSH and LQKENI. DNA for the CDR3: TGTGCCAGCTCACCACCTAGTTTCTCTGGAAACACCATATATTTT. This sequence encodes CASSPPSFSGNTIYF.

The chain carries TRBV5-6 and TRBJ1-5, with D perhaps TRBD1 (6 bases). V lost 4 bases and J lost 5, with 13 bases in between. Germline lookup yields CDR1 SGHDT and CDR2 YYEEEE. The CDR3 has 14 amino acids. Here the CDR3 reads CASSLGTRDQPQHF. The CDR3 DNA follows: TGTGCCAGCAGCCTCGGGACACGTGATCAGCCCCAGCATTTT. Drawing the rest from reference TRBV5-6 and TRBJ1-5, the complete variable domain is DAGVTQSPTHLIKTRGQQVTLRCSPKSGHDTVSWYQQALGQGPQFIFQYYEEEERQRGNFPDRFSGHQFPNYSSELNVNALLLGDSALYLCASSLGTRDQPQHFGDGTRLSIL.

The rearrangement links TRBV2 to TRBJ1-2; D might be TRBD1 (5 bases). Trimming left V 7 bases short and J 2 bases short, with 14 bases between. From germline, CDR1 is SNHLY and CDR2 FYNNEI. The CDR3 sequence is 14 residues long. In nucleotides, the CDR3 is TGTGCCAGCATGGGCGGGGGGAAGAACTATGGCTACACCTTC. It translates to CASMGGGKNYGYTF. The full variable domain, in which reference TRBV2 and TRBJ1-2 provide the parts outside the CDR3, is EPEVTQTPSHQVTQMGQEVILRCVPISNHLYFYWYRQILGQKVEFLVSFYNNEISEKSEIFDDQFSVERPDGSNFTLKIRSTKLEDSAMYFCASMGGGKNYGYTFGSGTRLTVV.

This sequence joins TRBV30 and TRBJ1-1; D is undetermined. Trimming pared 3 bases from V and 1 base from J, leaving 6 bases between. Germline V gives CDR1 GTSNPN, CDR2 SVGIG (reference sequence). CDR3 length: 12 amino acids. The CDR3 DNA reads as TGTGCCTGGAGACAATCGAACACTGAAGCTTTCTTT. It yields the protein CAWRQSNTEAFF.

V gene TRBV4-1 combines with J gene TRBJ1-3; possible D gene TRBD1, 6 bases. Trimming removed 5 bases at V and 7 bases at J, with 15 bases between. The germline CDR1 and CDR2 sequences are MGHRA and YSYEKL. The CDR3 is 14 amino acids. The CDR3: CASSKPGGANTIYF. CDR3 DNA sequence: TGCGCCAGCAGCAAACCCGGGGGGGCGAACACCATATATTTT.

The chain is built from TRBV11-2 and TRBJ1-2; possible D gene TRBD1, 5 bases. CDR3 size: 16 residues. Germline lookup yields CDR1 SGHAT and CDR2 FQNNGV. With 5 bases removed from V and 6 bases from J, the gap between germline ends came to 22 bases. The DNA of the CDR3 is TGTGCCAGCAGCCCGGTCATCCCCTCAACGGGGGATGGCTACACCTTC. This gives the protein CASSPVIPSTGDGYTF.

The sample holds a few counts of this clone. The DNA for the CDR3 is TGTGCCAGCAGTGAATGGGCCTATCAGGAGGCTGAAGCTTTCTTT. This sequence encodes CASSEWAYQEAEAFF. The chain combines TRBV2 with TRBJ1-1; D gene unclear. This CDR3 has 15 amino acids. The germline gives CDR1 SNHLY, CDR2 FYNNEI. The germline V and J ends were trimmed by 2 bases and 6 bases, with 16 bases remaining between them.

This chain uses TRBV5-1 with TRBJ2-7; 10 nucleotides agree with TRBD2. This CDR3 is built from 15 residues. V gave up 4 bases and J gave up 5 bases; unmatched junction bases: 9. CDR1 and CDR2 from the germline V gene are SGHRS and YFSETQ. The CDR3 loop reads CASSILAGLENEQYF. The CDR3 DNA reads TGCGCCAGCAGCATACTAGCGGGGTTGGAGAACGAGCAGTACTTC.

This chain links TRBV9 with TRBJ1-3, with TRBD1 matching 7 bases. J gave up 3 bases and V 0 bases, and 6 bases lay outside the gene matches. From germline, CDR1 is SGDLS and CDR2 YYNGEE. This CDR3 region has 16 residues. For the CDR3, the DNA is TGTGCCAGCAGCGTAGCGACAGGGAAGTATGGAAACACCATATATTTT. It translates to CASSVATGKYGNTIYF.

V and J are TRBV5-6 and TRBJ1-2; weak D call: TRBD1 (6 bases). The V end was cut by 4 bases, the J end by 4 bases, with 8 bases between. The CDR3 covers 12 residues. Looked up from germline, CDR1 is SGHDT and CDR2 is YYEEEE. Here the CDR3 reads CASSVGGYGYTF. The CDR3 DNA reads TGTGCCAGCAGCGTAGGGGGCTATGGCTACACCTTC.